One and the same sample provided the 28 T cell receptor beta chains below, sequenced in a study of cytomegalovirus exposure and HLA in healthy donors. The PCR contained 60 Vbeta and 13 Jbeta primers. Sequencing used immunoSEQ multiplex PCR; TCRdb keeps in-frame clones, though not all of them. This table holds around 150,000 clones, roughly three quarters found once. What was sequenced was PBMCs. These receptors were collected from a male donor in good health and CMV-seropositive.

This chain links TRBV27 with TRBJ1-5; D possibly corresponds to TRBD1 (6 bases). V was clipped by 4 bases and J by 0 bases, with 19 bases between them. This CDR3 has 18 amino acids. Germline CDR1 and CDR2: MNHEY and SMNVEV (reference sequence). The CDR3: CASSSRTELLYSNQPQHF. The CDR3 region has the DNA TGTGCCAGCAGTTCCCGGACAGAACTGCTTTATAGCAATCAGCCCCAGCATTTT.

The chain's CDR3 is CASSSIQGRGNEKLFF. The CDR3 DNA follows: TGTGCCAGCAGCTCCATACAGGGGCGTGGTAATGAAAAACTGTTTTTT. The rearrangement links TRBV11-2 to TRBJ1-4, with 7 bases lining up with TRBD1. V dropped 4 bases and J dropped 4; count of bases not matched to a gene: 9. Germline V gene sequence: CDR1 SGHAT, CDR2 FQNNGV. The CDR3 is 16 amino acids.

This sequence joins TRBV6-6 and TRBJ1-1; TRBD1 matches 7 bases. The V segment lost 2 bases and the J segment 1 base; nucleotides outside the gene matches: 7. This CDR3 spans 16 amino acids. The germline V gene encodes CDR1 MNHNY and CDR2 SVGAGI (reference sequence). The CDR3 nucleotides are TGTGCCAGCAGTTACCTGGGCGAGGGGGCGAACACTGAAGCTTTCTTT. This translates into CASSYLGEGANTEAFF.

The chain joins TRBV2 to TRBJ1-1, with D possibly being TRBD1 (6 bases). Trimming took 5 bases from V and 1 from J, leaving 11 bases between them. This CDR3 has 14 residues. The germline V gene has CDR1 SNHLY and CDR2 FYNNEI. In nucleotides, the CDR3 is TGTGCCAGCAGTTTGGTGGGACAGAACACTGAAGCTTTCTTT. Translation gives CASSLVGQNTEAFF.

This clone was observed a few times. V is TRBV6-1 and J is TRBJ2-7; D may be TRBD1 (6 bases). This CDR3 contains 16 residues. With 1 base removed from V and 2 bases from J, the gap between germline ends came to 15 bases. Germline loops: CDR1 MNHNS, CDR2 SASEGT. The CDR3 sequence is CASSEGGLQGAYEQYF. The CDR3 coding sequence is TGTGCCAGCAGTGAAGGGGGGCTACAGGGAGCCTACGAGCAGTACTTC.

This chain uses TRBV11-3 with TRBJ2-3, with D possibly TRBD2 on 7 matching bases. This CDR3 has 16 amino acids. The ends were cut back, 1 base at V and 4 bases at J, with 15 bases in the middle. The germline gives CDR1 SGHNT, CDR2 YENEEA. The CDR3 loop reads CASSLGVGGPADTQYF. In nucleotides, the CDR3 is TGTGCCAGCAGCTTAGGAGTGGGGGGGCCGGCAGATACGCAGTATTTT.

This clone was observed a handful of times. The chain is built from TRBV2 and TRBJ1-1; tentatively, D is TRBD1 (6 bases). The germline V and J ends were trimmed by 7 bases and 6 bases, with 18 bases remaining between them. Looked up from germline, CDR1 is SNHLY and CDR2 is FYNNEI. The CDR3 is 14 amino acids. CDR3 sequence: CASITATGKAEAFF. Here the CDR3 DNA reads TGTGCCAGCATCACCGCAACAGGGAAAGCTGAAGCTTTCTTT.

The chain links TRBV5-1 to TRBJ2-2; 7 bases agree with TRBD1. V gave up 3 bases and J gave up 5 bases; unmatched junction bases: 1. Germline-derived CDR1 and CDR2 are SGHRS and YFSETQ. This CDR3 is 13 amino acids long. This chain's CDR3 is CASSYRGTGELFF. The CDR3 DNA reads TGCGCCAGCAGCTACAGGGGAACCGGGGAGCTGTTTTTT.

This chain joins TRBV15 and TRBJ2-1, with D unresolved. V was shortened by 3 bases and J by 7 bases, with 7 bases between the two germline ends. This CDR3 is built from 12 residues. Germline-derived CDR1 and CDR2 are LNHNV and YYDKDF (reference sequence). The CDR3 region has the DNA TGTGCCACCAGCAGCATGGAGAATGAGCAGTTCTTC. Its protein is CATSSMENEQFF. The full variable domain, with the rest looked up from reference TRBV15 and TRBJ2-1, is DAMVIQNPRYQVTQFGKPVTLSCSQTLNHNVMYWYQQKSSQAPKLLFHYYDKDFNNEADTPDNFQSRRPNTSFCFLDIRSPGLGDTAMYLCATSSMENEQFFGPGTRLTVL.

This clone was seen a handful of times. The chain combines TRBV5-1 with TRBJ1-2; 7 bases are shared with TRBD1. The CDR3 length is 14 residues. The trim removed 3 bases at V and 4 bases at J, leaving 6 bases unmatched. The germline V gene encodes CDR1 SGHRS and CDR2 YFSETQ. The chain's CDR3 is CASSYGTAGYGYTF. The CDR3 nucleotides are TGCGCCAGCAGCTACGGGACAGCCGGCTATGGCTACACCTTC.

V usage is TRBV2 and J usage is TRBJ2-5; 10 positions match TRBD2. This CDR3 contains 11 residues. The V gene's germline CDR1 is SNHLY and CDR2 FYNNEI. J gave up 9 bases and V 8 bases, and 3 bases lay outside the gene matches. CDR3 sequence (DNA): TGTGCCAGCCGAGCGGGGGGGGCCCAGTACTTC. Translated: CASRAGGAQYF.

This clone was picked up one time. J is TRBJ1-4 and V is TRBV7-8, with D unresolved. Germline V gene data show CDR1 as SGHVS and CDR2 as FQNEAQ. This CDR3 is built from 14 residues. V was trimmed by 5 bases and J by 5 bases, leaving 12 bases between them. CDR3 loop: CASSEGVRNEKLFF. As DNA, the CDR3 is TGTGCCAGCAGCGAGGGTGTGCGGAATGAAAAACTGTTTTTT.

The chain couples TRBV6-6 to TRBJ2-7, with TRBD1 matching 8 bases. Per germline, CDR1 MNHNY and CDR2 SVGAGI (reference sequence). The CDR3 has 15 residues. The J segment lost 0 bases and the V segment lost 6 bases, leaving 7 bases of the junction unmatched. The CDR3 DNA is TGTGCCAGCAGCCCCCGGGACAGGCGCTCCTACGAGCAGTACTTC. Protein product: CASSPRDRRSYEQYF.

The CDR3 DNA is TGTGCCAGCAGCTTTGGGACTTATGGGTGGACCGGGGAGCTGTTTTTT. It codes for CASSFGTYGWTGELFF. This chain joins TRBV11-2 and TRBJ2-2; D may be TRBD2 (6 bases). Trimming cost V 3 bases and J 5 bases, with 16 bases left between them. The CDR3 contains 16 residues. Germline CDR1 reads SGHAT; CDR2 reads FQNNGV.

This clone was seen a single time. The chain recombines TRBV11-3 with TRBJ2-1; TRBD2 might be the D (6 bases). Trimming took 4 bases from V and 7 from J, leaving 8 bases between them. Germline-derived CDR1 and CDR2 are SGHNT and YENEEA. This CDR3 has 12 amino acids. CDR3 in DNA: TGTGCCAGCAGCTCGGAGGGGAATGAGCAGTTCTTC. Its protein is CASSSEGNEQFF.

The chain combines TRBV6-5 with TRBJ2-1; 9 bases are shared with TRBD1. This CDR3 is 14 amino acids long. The V gene end was trimmed by 7 bases and the J gene end by 7 bases; junction bases not matched to a gene: 8. Germline V lookup: CDR1 MNHEY, CDR2 SVGAGI. The CDR3 here is CASTAHRGLNEQFF. CDR3 DNA: TGTGCCAGCACCGCGCACAGGGGGCTGAATGAGCAGTTCTTC.

A few counts support this clone. J is TRBJ1-3 and V is TRBV5-1, with TRBD1 as a possible D gene (6 bases). The CDR3 is 15 residues long. Trimming removed 2 bases from V and 2 bases from J, with 11 bases in between. Germline V gene lookup returns CDR1 SGHRS and CDR2 YFSETQ. The CDR3 DNA reads TGCGCCAGCAGCTTACAGGGCGACGCTGGAAACACCATATATTTT. This encodes CASSLQGDAGNTIYF.

This chain uses TRBV29-1 with TRBJ1-1; no reliable D call. CDR3 length: 11 residues. Germline V gene sequence: CDR1 SQVTM, CDR2 ANQGSEA. Trimming pared 4 bases from V and 6 bases from J, leaving 9 bases between. CDR3 sequence reads: CSVVYLSEAFF. Here the CDR3 DNA reads TGCAGCGTTGTATATTTGTCTGAAGCTTTCTTT.

This chain joins TRBV7-9 and TRBJ1-2; D ambiguous. The CDR3 consists of 13 residues. Trimming took off 7 bases at V and 0 bases at J, with 9 bases between the two ends. Per the germline V gene, CDR1 is SEHNR and CDR2 is FQNEAQ (reference sequence). The CDR3 DNA is TGTGCCAGCACCCCGGGGACTAACTATGGCTACACCTTC. Translating gives CASTPGTNYGYTF.

This chain links TRBV4-1 with TRBJ1-5; 7 bases fit TRBD1. The trim removed 3 bases at V and 4 bases at J, leaving 3 bases unmatched. This CDR3 is 14 amino acids long. Per germline, CDR1 MGHRA and CDR2 YSYEKL. CDR3 in DNA: TGCGCCAGCAGCCACTCAGGGGGAAATCAGCCCCAGCATTTT. Its translation: CASSHSGGNQPQHF.

The chain joins TRBV6-5 to TRBJ1-1, with a weak D call TRBD1 (5 bases). The germline V and J ends were trimmed by 5 bases and 3 bases, with 13 bases remaining between them. The germline gives CDR1 MNHEY, CDR2 SVGAGI. The CDR3 contains 14 residues. This CDR3 reads CASSDGARDTEAFF. The CDR3 region has the DNA TGTGCCAGCAGTGATGGGGCCAGGGACACTGAAGCTTTCTTT.

The J gene is TRBJ1-5, the V gene TRBV4-1; 9 bases match TRBD1. Trimming cost V 4 bases and J 6 bases; bases outside gene matches: 13. Germline lookup yields CDR1 MGHRA and CDR2 YSYEKL. The CDR3 runs 17 residues. For the CDR3, the DNA is TGCGCCAGCAGCCCCTCATGGCGGGAGACAGGGGGTCAGCCCCAGCATTTT. Its protein is CASSPSWRETGGQPQHF.

V is TRBV6-6 and J is TRBJ2-7, with 10 bases lining up with TRBD1. Germline lookup yields CDR1 MNHNY and CDR2 SVGAGI (reference sequence). V trimming: 6 bases; J trimming: 5 bases; junction bases outside the gene matches: 7. This CDR3 is 14 amino acids long. The CDR3, as DNA: TGTGCCAGCAGCCTTGCCGGGACAGGGGACGAGCAGTACTTC. Translated, it gives CASSLAGTGDEQYF.

The chain combines TRBV5-6 with TRBJ1-1; 8 bases agree with TRBD1. J was trimmed by 4 bases and V by 3 bases; bases with no gene match: 11. This CDR3 has 16 residues. Germline assignment: CDR1 SGHDT and CDR2 YYEEEE. The DNA of the CDR3 is TGTGCCAGCAGCTCCATAAAACACAGGGGGAGCACTGAAGCTTTCTTT. Translation gives CASSSIKHRGSTEAFF.

This chain links TRBV13 with TRBJ2-1, with 8 bases fitting TRBD2. The J segment lost 5 bases and the V segment lost 5 bases, leaving 8 bases of the junction unmatched. The CDR3 sequence is 15 residues long. The germline V gene encodes CDR1 PRHDT and CDR2 FYEKMQ (reference sequence). The chain's CDR3 is CASSRRGGPDNEQFF. CDR3 nucleotide sequence: TGTGCCAGCAGCAGACGGGGGGGGCCAGACAATGAGCAGTTCTTC.

This chain's CDR3 is CASGYVRSAQYF. The CDR3, as DNA: TGTGCCAGCGGGTACGTCAGGTCTGCCCAGTACTTC. The chain uses TRBV2 and TRBJ2-5; D unresolved. The germline V and J ends were trimmed by 8 bases and 9 bases, with 16 bases remaining between them. The germline CDR1 and CDR2 sequences are SNHLY and FYNNEI. This CDR3 has 12 residues.

The V call is TRBV7-9, the J call TRBJ2-7, with D possibly being TRBD1 (5 bases). CDR1 and CDR2 from the germline V gene are SEHNR and FQNEAQ (reference sequence). The CDR3 contains 14 residues. The V gene lost 2 bases and the J gene lost 5 bases, with 13 bases spanning the gap. CDR3 nucleotide sequence: TGTGCCAGCAGCTTAACGGCAGGGCGAGACGAGCAGTACTTC. Its protein is CASSLTAGRDEQYF.

This sequence joins TRBV6-1 and TRBJ2-5, with TRBD1 identical over 7 bases. The CDR3 is made up of 17 amino acids. Germline loops: CDR1 MNHNS, CDR2 SASEGT. The junction had 18 bases not matched to a gene; V was cut back by 4 bases and J by 7 bases. The CDR3: CASSGSFRTGERVTQYF. CDR3 coding DNA: TGTGCCAGCAGTGGATCATTCCGGACAGGAGAGAGGGTGACCCAGTACTTC.